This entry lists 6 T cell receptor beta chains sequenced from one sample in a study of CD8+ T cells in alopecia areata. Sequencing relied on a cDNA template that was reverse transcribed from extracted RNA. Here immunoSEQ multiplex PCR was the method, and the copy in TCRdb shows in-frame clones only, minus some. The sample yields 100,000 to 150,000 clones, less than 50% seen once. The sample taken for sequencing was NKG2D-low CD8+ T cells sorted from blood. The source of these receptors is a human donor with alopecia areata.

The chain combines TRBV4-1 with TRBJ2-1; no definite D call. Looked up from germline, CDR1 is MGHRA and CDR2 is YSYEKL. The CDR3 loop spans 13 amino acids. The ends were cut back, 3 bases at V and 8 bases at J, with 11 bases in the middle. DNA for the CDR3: TGCGCCAGCAGCCAGGCTCTGGTGTATGAGCAGTTCTTC. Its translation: CASSQALVYEQFF.

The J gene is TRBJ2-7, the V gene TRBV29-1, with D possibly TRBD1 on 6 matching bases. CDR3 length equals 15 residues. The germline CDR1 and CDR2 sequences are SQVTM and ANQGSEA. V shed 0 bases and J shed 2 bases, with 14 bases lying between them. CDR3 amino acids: CSVEDPGASTYEQYF. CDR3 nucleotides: TGCAGCGTTGAAGATCCAGGGGCCTCCACCTACGAGCAGTACTTC.

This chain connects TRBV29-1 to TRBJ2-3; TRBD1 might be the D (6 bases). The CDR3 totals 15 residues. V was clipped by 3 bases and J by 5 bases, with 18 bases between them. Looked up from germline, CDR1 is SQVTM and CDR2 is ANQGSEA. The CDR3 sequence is CSVEGDTHREDTQYF. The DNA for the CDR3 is TGCAGCGTTGAGGGGGACACACACCGGGAAGATACGCAGTATTTT.

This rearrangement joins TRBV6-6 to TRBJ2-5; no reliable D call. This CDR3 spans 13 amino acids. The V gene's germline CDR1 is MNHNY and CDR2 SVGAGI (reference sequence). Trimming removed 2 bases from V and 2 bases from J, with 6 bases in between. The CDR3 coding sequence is TGTGCCAGCAGTTACAAAGAACAAGAGACCCAGTACTTC. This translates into CASSYKEQETQYF.

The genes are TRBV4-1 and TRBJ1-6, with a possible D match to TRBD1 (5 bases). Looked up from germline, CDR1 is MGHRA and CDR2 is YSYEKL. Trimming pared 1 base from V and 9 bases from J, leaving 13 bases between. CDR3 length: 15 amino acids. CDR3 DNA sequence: TGCGCCAGCAGCCAAGGTCGGGGCGATTCTTCACCCCTCCACTTT. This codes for CASSQGRGDSSPLHF.

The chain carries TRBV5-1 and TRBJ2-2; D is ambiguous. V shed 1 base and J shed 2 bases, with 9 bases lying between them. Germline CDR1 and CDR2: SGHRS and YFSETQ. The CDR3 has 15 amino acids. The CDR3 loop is CASSLFDINTGELFF. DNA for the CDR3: TGCGCCAGCAGCTTGTTCGATATAAACACCGGGGAGCTGTTTTTT.